This T cell receptor (beta chain) emerged from a study of spatial heterogeneity in lung cancer. Turning to the study itself: Alpha-chain sequences were consistently detected less often than beta-chain sequences. Overall study findings and caveats: Among blood samples, ubiquitous expanded tumor TCRs appeared more at resection than at follow-up.

TCRdb reprocessed the 5' RACE reads with MiXCR, giving one entry per CDR3 protein. The sample lists under 20,000 distinct CDR3 sequences; about a fifth were seen once. The table lists this clonotype with many counts. Its antigen remains unknown. Trimming took 4 bases from V and 5 from J; bases not matched to a gene: 2. CDR1 and CDR2 (germline): SQVTM, ANQGSEA. The CDR3 is 14 amino acids. As for time point: sample taken at primary tumor resection. Unsorted tumor, nontumor lung tissue or cryopreserved PBMC supplied the whole RNA. Here the sequenced sample was PBMCs, taken at surgery. The chain uses TRBV29-1 and TRBJ2-1; 13 bases line up with TRBD2. This clonotype was sampled from a male donor with early-stage non-small cell lung cancer. The CDR3 DNA reads as TGCAGCGTTGTGACTAGCGGGGGGAACAATGAGCAGTTCTTC. It specifies CSVVTSGGNNEQFF.